Shown below are 24 T cell receptor beta chains from a single sample sequenced in a study of cytomegalovirus exposure and HLA in healthy donors. PCR was performed using 60 Vbeta and 13 Jbeta primers. Repertoires were generated with immunoSEQ multiplex PCR, while TCRdb's copy carries only in-frame clones and drops some. This table holds 150,000 to 200,000 clones, roughly 82% found once. Sequenced input: PBMCs. Receptor source: a woman between 45 and 60 years old in good health and CMV-seronegative.

The chain has TRBV27 and TRBJ2-1; 12 bases are a match to TRBD2. V lost 2 bases and J lost 1; bases outside the gene matches: 15. Germline CDR1 is MNHEY and CDR2 is SMNVEV (reference sequence). The CDR3 totals 21 residues. CDR3 loop: CASSLPPPTSGRTLSYNEQFF. The CDR3 nucleotides are TGTGCCAGCAGTTTACCCCCCCCCACTAGCGGGAGGACCCTATCCTACAATGAGCAGTTCTTC.

This clone was observed a single time. The V and J genes are TRBV9 and TRBJ1-4; a possible D gene is TRBD1 (6 bases). CDR1 SGDLS and CDR2 YYNGEE come from the germline V gene. The V and J ends lost 4 bases and 8 bases respectively, with 30 bases between them. The CDR3 loop spans 19 amino acids. CDR3 in amino acids: CASSSTSGYRAGIGEKLFF. The CDR3 coding sequence is TGTGCCAGCAGCTCAACGTCCGGGTACAGGGCAGGGATCGGGGAAAAACTGTTTTTT.

The chain couples TRBV19 to TRBJ1-1; 7 bases match TRBD1. The CDR3 contains 14 residues. CDR1 is LNHDA and CDR2 is SQIVND in the germline V gene (reference sequence). After removal of 5 bases from V and 1 base from J, the junction contained 4 bases not matched to a gene. CDR3 nucleotide sequence: TGTGCCAGTAGTGCGAACAGGGGGAACACTGAAGCTTTCTTT. Its protein product is CASSANRGNTEAFF.

The V and J genes are TRBV28 and TRBJ2-7, with D possibly being TRBD1 (6 bases). The CDR3 sequence is 15 residues long. Germline assignment: CDR1 MDHEN and CDR2 SYDVKM. Trimming removed 7 bases at V and 1 base at J, with 17 bases between. In DNA form, the CDR3 reads TGTGCCAGCACCCTATTCCCCGGGACATCCTACGAGCAGTACTTC. Amino acid sequence: CASTLFPGTSYEQYF.

The chain links TRBV30 to TRBJ1-5; D gene ambiguous. The germline CDR1 and CDR2 sequences are GTSNPN and SVGIG (reference sequence). Trimming pared 2 bases from V and 2 bases from J, leaving 7 bases between. The CDR3 contains 13 residues. The CDR3 loop is CAWSSRGNQPQHF. DNA of the CDR3: TGTGCCTGGAGTTCCCGGGGCAATCAGCCCCAGCATTTT.

The chain uses TRBV28 and TRBJ2-7, with 8 bases fitting TRBD1. V trimming: 7 bases; J trimming: 1 base; junction bases outside the gene matches: 9. Germline V gene data show CDR1 as MDHEN and CDR2 as SYDVKM. This CDR3 spans 15 amino acids. In DNA form, the CDR3 reads TGTGCCAGCACAGAGGGCGGACAGGGTTCCTACGAGCAGTACTTC. This sequence encodes CASTEGGQGSYEQYF.

This clone has just a few counts. The J gene is TRBJ2-7, the V gene TRBV5-6, with D possibly TRBD1 on 6 matching bases. Germline CDR1 reads SGHDT; CDR2 reads YYEEEE. V was clipped by 4 bases and J by 0 bases, with 14 bases between them. The CDR3 loop spans 15 amino acids. CDR3 protein: CASSPDSRSSYEQYF. CDR3 coding DNA: TGTGCCAGCAGCCCGGACAGCCGGAGCTCCTACGAGCAGTACTTC.

This clone was counted once. The rearrangement links TRBV9 to TRBJ2-2; 9 bases map to TRBD2. CDR3 length equals 16 residues. Germline V gives CDR1 SGDLS, CDR2 YYNGEE. After removal of 0 bases from V and 5 bases from J, the junction contained 5 bases not matched to a gene. The CDR3 nucleotides are TGTGCCAGCAGCGTAGAGAGCGGGAGGTTTACCGGGGAGCTGTTTTTT. It codes for CASSVESGRFTGELFF. Using reference TRBV9 and TRBJ2-2 for the parts outside the CDR3, the full variable domain is DSGVTQTPKHLITATGQRVTLRCSPRSGDLSVYWYQQSLDQGLQFLIQYYNGEERAKGNILERFSAQQFPDLHSELNLSSLELGDSALYFCASSVESGRFTGELFFGEGSRLTVL.

In its sample, this clone was seen a few times. This chain connects TRBV18 to TRBJ2-7; tentatively, D is TRBD1 (6 bases). Trimming removed 2 bases from V and 3 bases from J, with 11 bases in between. This CDR3 has 14 amino acids. Germline values: CDR1 KGHSH, CDR2 LQKENI. In DNA, the CDR3 is TGTGCCAGCTCACCATACGGACAGCTCTACGAGCAGTACTTC. Protein product: CASSPYGQLYEQYF.

This chain connects TRBV27 to TRBJ1-1, with 8 bases identical to TRBD1. The J segment lost 1 base and the V segment lost 4 bases, leaving 5 bases of the junction unmatched. Germline CDR1 MNHEY, CDR2 SMNVEV (reference sequence). CDR3 length: 15 residues. The CDR3 loop is CASSSAGTGNTEAFF. CDR3 DNA: TGTGCCAGCAGTTCAGCAGGGACAGGGAACACTGAAGCTTTCTTT.

J is TRBJ2-4 and V is TRBV11-3; 8 positions agree with TRBD1. Per the germline V gene, CDR1 is SGHNT and CDR2 is YENEEA. The ends lost 5 bases at V and 9 bases at J; junction bases unmatched: 9. This CDR3 is 14 amino acids long. In DNA form, the CDR3 reads TGTGCCAGCAGCCTAGGCCAGGGGGCGAGCATTCAGTACTTC. Protein product: CASSLGQGASIQYF.

The gene calls are TRBV6-5 and TRBJ2-7, with TRBD2 as a possible D gene (6 bases). The CDR3 runs to 13 residues. Trimming pared 7 bases from V and 5 bases from J, leaving 15 bases between. Germline V gene sequence: CDR1 MNHEY, CDR2 SVGAGI. CDR3 sequence: CASTAGFLDEQYF. CDR3 DNA: TGTGCCAGCACCGCGGGGTTCCTGGACGAGCAGTACTTC.

The CDR3 bases are TGTGCCAGCAGTTTATGGGGACTGACGGGGCCGGCCGAGCAGTTCTTC. This codes for CASSLWGLTGPAEQFF. V is TRBV28 and J is TRBJ2-1; tentatively, D is TRBD2 (6 bases). Germline assignment: CDR1 MDHEN and CDR2 SYDVKM. Trimming removed 0 bases at V and 10 bases at J, with 19 bases between. The CDR3 runs to 16 residues.

This clone appeared a few times. CDR3 residues: CASSWAPWMDTQYF. The CDR3 bases are TGTGCCAGCAGCTGGGCCCCCTGGATGGATACGCAGTATTTT. The chain couples TRBV28 to TRBJ2-3; D unresolved. The CDR3 length is 14 residues. Germline V gene sequence: CDR1 MDHEN, CDR2 SYDVKM. Trimming shortened V by 6 bases and J by 6 bases, and 16 bases separated the two germline ends.

This clone was recorded only once. Other DNA variants within this sample encode the same CDR3. This chain joins TRBV5-1 and TRBJ2-1, with 9 nucleotides matching TRBD2. With 2 bases clipped from V and 0 bases from J, the junction kept 3 bases outside the gene matches. The CDR3 has 16 amino acids. Germline-derived CDR1 and CDR2 are SGHRS and YFSETQ. CDR3 nucleotide sequence: TGCGCCAGCAGCTTCCTAGCGGGGAGCTCCTACAATGAGCAGTTCTTC. This gives the protein CASSFLAGSSYNEQFF.

The chain employs TRBV5-1 and TRBJ2-2, with 13 bases that match TRBD2. Trimming at V came to 3 bases and at J to 4 bases, leaving 3 bases not matched to a gene. The CDR3 is 16 residues long. In germline, CDR1 is SGHRS, CDR2 YFSETQ. The CDR3: CASSSGLAGTTGELFF. The DNA for the CDR3 is TGCGCCAGCAGCTCGGGACTAGCGGGGACCACCGGGGAGCTGTTTTTT.

CDR3 nucleotides: TGTGCCAGCACTTCGCCAAGGCAGGCCACTGAGTACGAGCAGTACTTC. Its protein product is CASTSPRQATEYEQYF. This chain uses TRBV5-6 with TRBJ2-7; D unresolved. The CDR3 is 16 residues long. V lost 6 bases and J 4 bases, leaving 23 bases between the germline ends. In germline, CDR1 is SGHDT, CDR2 YYEEEE. The full variable domain, in which reference TRBV5-6 and TRBJ2-7 provide the parts outside the CDR3, is DAGVTQSPTHLIKTRGQQVTLRCSPKSGHDTVSWYQQALGQGPQFIFQYYEEEERQRGNFPDRFSGHQFPNYSSELNVNALLLGDSALYLCASTSPRQATEYEQYFGPGTRLTVT.

This sequence joins TRBV6-5 and TRBJ2-7; possible D gene TRBD1, 6 bases. The V end lost 6 bases, the J end lost 0 bases, and 12 bases lay between the germline ends. This CDR3 is built from 14 residues. Looked up from germline, CDR1 is MNHEY and CDR2 is SVGAGI. This chain's CDR3 is CASRGTLSSYEQYF. The CDR3 DNA is TGTGCCAGCAGGGGGACACTTAGCTCCTACGAGCAGTACTTC.

The rearrangement uses TRBV27 and TRBJ2-2, with 9 bases lining up with TRBD2. V gave up 0 bases and J gave up 6 bases; unmatched junction bases: 14. CDR3 length: 19 amino acids. Looked up from germline, CDR1 is MNHEY and CDR2 is SMNVEV (reference sequence). This chain's CDR3 is CASSLSPGGVAGEAGELFF. The CDR3 nucleotides are TGTGCCAGCAGTTTATCCCCAGGCGGGGTAGCGGGAGAAGCCGGGGAGCTGTTTTTT.

About this clone: The junction shows a germline mismatch at one end, possibly a read error. This specimen includes other DNA sequences encoding the same CDR3. The chain joins TRBV2 to TRBJ2-1, with 8 nucleotides matching TRBD1. CDR3 length: 15 amino acids. Germline lookup yields CDR1 SNHLY and CDR2 FYNNEI. CDR3 in DNA: TGTGCTAGCAGTACTAGGACAGGGTCCTACAATGAGCAGTTCTTC. Translation: CASSTRTGSYNEQFF.

This chain uses TRBV13 with TRBJ2-2, with 11 bases lining up with TRBD2. The CDR3 covers 17 residues. Germline CDR1 PRHDT, CDR2 FYEKMQ (reference sequence). V gave up 5 bases and J gave up 3 bases; unmatched junction bases: 8. The CDR3 loop reads CASSPLAGDSYTGELFF. The CDR3 DNA reads TGTGCCAGCAGCCCACTAGCGGGGGACTCTTACACCGGGGAGCTGTTTTTT. Supplemented by reference TRBV13 and TRBJ2-2, the full variable domain reads AAGVIQSPRHLIKEKRETATLKCYPIPRHDTVYWYQQGPGQDPQFLISFYEKMQSDKGSIPDRFSAQQFSDYHSELNMSSLELGDSALYFCASSPLAGDSYTGELFFGEGSRLTVL.

This chain joins TRBV18 and TRBJ2-1; 10 bases are shared with TRBD2. Trimming removed 4 bases from V and 8 bases from J; junction bases left unmatched: 14. CDR1 KGHSH and CDR2 LQKENI come from the germline V gene. This CDR3 region has 17 residues. CDR3 sequence reads: CASSRYVESSGGDEQFF. CDR3 in DNA: TGTGCCAGCTCACGCTACGTCGAGTCTAGCGGGGGCGATGAGCAGTTCTTC.

V is TRBV5-4 and J is TRBJ2-7; TRBD1 matches 8 bases. CDR3 length equals 15 residues. CDR1 SGHNT and CDR2 YYREEE come from the germline V gene (reference sequence). The J segment lost 5 bases and the V segment lost 4 bases, leaving 11 bases of the junction unmatched. DNA of the CDR3: TGTGCCAGCAGCCTACCAGGACAGGGTGCCCACGAGCAGTACTTC. Translated, it gives CASSLPGQGAHEQYF.

This chain uses TRBV29-1 with TRBJ1-5; no firm D call. The V and J ends lost 6 bases and 7 bases respectively, with 16 bases between them. CDR1 is SQVTM and CDR2 is ANQGSEA in the germline V gene. This CDR3 spans 13 amino acids. The CDR3 is CSVREAPEQPQHF. The CDR3 nucleotides read TGCAGCGTCCGCGAGGCGCCCGAACAGCCCCAGCATTTT.